This TCR beta chain was observed in a study of glioma-infiltrating T cells. V was pared by 0 bases and J by 7 bases, with 2 bases of the junction left unmatched. CDR1 is DFQATT and CDR2 is SNEGSKA in the germline V gene (reference sequence). This CDR3 has 15 amino acids. TCR alpha and beta CDR3 regions were amplified from RNA using iRepertoire nested multiplex PCR. TCRdb recomputed calls from the multiplex PCR reads with MiXCR, one row per CDR3 protein. The repertoire holds about 400,000 distinct CDR3 sequences, with less than 50% as singletons. V gene TRBV20-1 combines with J gene TRBJ2-1; the match to TRBD2 covers 14 bases. The sequenced sample consisted of glioma tissue, nonneoplastic brain tissue, or PBMCs (not recorded which). The TCR was taken from a human donor with low-grade glioma or glioblastoma, undergoing nonglioma brain surgery, or in good health (not recorded which). DNA for the CDR3: TGCAGTGCTAGAGATCGACTAGCGGGAGGGAATGAGCAGTTCTTC. Residues: CSARDRLAGGNEQFF.